These T cell receptor beta chains were read from a single sample in a study of human T cells and chemical hapten exposure. TCRdb recomputed calls from the RACE reads with MiXCR, one row per CDR3 protein. The sample has some 94,000 distinct CDR3 sequences, around 12% seen once; the top ten hold 2% to 2.5%. The sample was whole blood, taken in connection with sensitization to the hapten diphenylcyclopropenone (DPC). These receptors were collected from a middle-aged woman with alopecia areata. Some clones in this sample may be carry-over from other donors' samples. CDR3s include the opening cysteine and the closing phenylalanine or tryptophan. A D gene is named only where the DNA matches it firmly. Size tells how often a clone was seen (once, few, many) or the class of an expanded clone, and some rows leave it out.

TRBV6-2/TRBV6-3	TRBJ2-1	many	-	TGTGCCAGCCGGGGCGGGACCTCCTACAATGAGCAGTTCTTC	CASRGGTSYNEQFF
TRBV27	TRBJ2-5	few	-	TGTGCCAGCAGTTTTACCGGACACCCCGAAGAGACCCAGTACTTC	CASSFTGHPEETQYF
TRBV21-1	TRBJ2-7	-	-	TGTGCCAGCAGGAGAGGGACAGGGCACGAGCAGTACTTC	CASRRGTGHEQYF
TRBV15	TRBJ2-3	many	-	TGTGCCACCAGCAGAGATCAGTCCCCTAGCACAGATACGCAGTATTTT	CATSRDQSPSTDTQYF
TRBV7-8	TRBJ1-5	-	-	TGTGCCAGCAGCTTAGGCAGACTTAGCAATCAGCCCCAGCATTTT	CASSLGRLSNQPQHF
TRBV5-4	TRBJ2-3	-	-	TGTGCCAGCAGCTTGAGGAAGCGGGCCGCCACAGATACGCAGTATTTT	CASSLRKRAATDTQYF
TRBV5-1	TRBJ1-1	many	-	TGCGCCAGCAGCTTGGGTTTAAGCACTGAAGCTTTCTTT	CASSLGLSTEAFF
TRBV20-1	TRBJ2-3	many	TRBD2	TGCAGTGCCAATTCCTTTCATTTAGCGGGGCTATCTAGCACAGATACGCAGTATTTT	CSANSFHLAGLSSTDTQYF
TRBV7-2	TRBJ2-7	many	-	TGTGCCAGCAGCTTATCAACCGGGCCGCAGTACTTC	CASSLSTGPQYF
TRBV29-1	TRBJ2-3	-	-	TGCAGCGTTGAATCAGCCACAGATACGCAGTATTTT	CSVESATDTQYF
TRBV3-1	TRBJ2-1	-	TRBD2	TGTGCCAGCAGCCTAGCGGGAGGGTTGAATGAGCAGTTCTTC	CASSLAGGLNEQFF
TRBV9	TRBJ2-5	many	-	TGTGCCAGCAGCGTAGGAGCCCTCAAGGGCGGAGAGACCCAGTACTTC	CASSVGALKGGETQYF
TRBV7-2	TRBJ2-7	few	-	TGTGCCAGCAGTTCCCGGCTCGGCTACGAGCAGTACTTC	CASSSRLGYEQYF
TRBV5-5	TRBJ2-4	few	TRBD2	TGTGCCAGCAGTAGCGGGAGTACCAAAAACATTCAGTACTTC	CASSSGSTKNIQYF
TRBV6-2/TRBV6-3	TRBJ1-2	many	-	TGTGCCAGCAGTTGGGGGTCGCAGGGGCTCACCGTCTATGGCTACACCTTC	CASSWGSQGLTVYGYTF
TRBV20-1	TRBJ1-5	-	-	TGCAGTGCTAGAGATTTGGCACTCAATCAGCCCCAGCATTTT	CSARDLALNQPQHF
TRBV5-8	TRBJ1-2	many	-	TGTGCCAGCTCCAGGGGCCCGTGGGACGGCTACACCTTC	CASSRGPWDGYTF
TRBV28	TRBJ1-2	-	-	TGTGCCAGCTCAATTCATCCGGACTATGGCTACACCTTC	CASSIHPDYGYTF
TRBV7-8	TRBJ2-3	-	-	TGTGCCAGCAGCTCCTCCTATAGCGGACGGGGCACAGATACGCAGTATTTT	CASSSSYSGRGTDTQYF
TRBV11-2	TRBJ2-5	-	-	TGTGCCAGCAGCTCCGGCAGGGGTGGAGAGACCCAGTACTTC	CASSSGRGGETQYF
TRBV29-1	TRBJ1-2	many	TRBD1	TGCAGCGCCGCCCGGACAGGGGACGACTTC	CSAARTGDDF
TRBV28	TRBJ2-3	few	-	TGTGCCAGCAGTTGGGACCCCCAGTATTTT	CASSWDPQYF